The next 25 T cell receptor beta chains were all read from a single sample in a study of Graves' ophthalmopathy and Graves' hyperthyroidism. TCR beta CDR3 amplification used RNA transcripts. RT-PCR was first run with HTBI primers, then multiplex PCR in a second round. TCRdb re-derived calls from the multiplex PCR reads in MiXCR, one entry per CDR3 protein. The sample yields about 480,000 distinct CDR3 sequences, roughly 14% seen once. The material sequenced was blood. These receptors originate from a woman aged 25 to 39 with Graves' ophthalmopathy.

Points on this clonotype: A much larger clone lies a single base off, so this may be a read error. The CDR3 ends on some other residue instead of the conserved phenylalanine or tryptophan, so this is likely a read error. This chain connects TRBV29-1 to TRBJ2-7; possibly TRBD1 for D (5 bases). The CDR3 runs to 14 residues. Trimming stripped 7 bases from V and 2 bases from J, with 18 bases between. Germline V gene data show CDR1 as SQVTM and CDR2 as ANQGSEA. Here the CDR3 DNA reads TGCAGCGCCCGGACCGAGACAGTGACCTACGAGCAGTACCTC. This encodes CSARTETVTYEQYL.

This clonotype was counted ten times or more. The V gene is TRBV7-8, the J gene TRBJ1-2; maybe TRBD1 (6 bases). V was trimmed by 5 bases and J by 2 bases, leaving 21 bases between them. The germline V gene has CDR1 SGHVS and CDR2 FQNEAQ. The CDR3 covers 17 residues. The CDR3 coding sequence is TGTGCCAGCAGCCCACAGGGCCCCAAGTGGGAAAACTATGGCTACACCTTC. This gives the protein CASSPQGPKWENYGYTF.

This clonotype was found many times. The rearrangement uses TRBV20-1 and TRBJ2-7; no clear D. V was trimmed by 0 bases and J by 7 bases, leaving 13 bases between them. This CDR3 is 13 amino acids long. Germline V lookup: CDR1 DFQATT, CDR2 SNEGSKA (reference sequence). For the CDR3, the DNA is TGCAGTGCTAGAGATCAGCCCCTCCGGGAGCAGTACTTC. It is translated as CSARDQPLREQYF.

This clonotype was picked up many times. The genes are TRBV7-2 and TRBJ2-7; 10 positions match TRBD1. Per germline, CDR1 SGHTA and CDR2 FQGNSA. This CDR3 contains 15 residues. V was clipped by 5 bases and J by 1 base; unmatched bases: 5. The CDR3 region is CASSRGTGVSYEQYF. The CDR3 nucleotides read TGTGCCAGCAGCCGCGGGACAGGGGTATCCTACGAGCAGTACTTC.

This clonotype has ten or more counts. Sequence at one end of the junction differs from germline and may be a read error. The rearrangement links TRBV2 to TRBJ1-1; maybe TRBD1 (6 bases). Germline CDR1 and CDR2: SNHLY and FYNNEI. This CDR3 is 16 amino acids long. CDR3 sequence: CASSEEQGFVNTEAFF. As DNA, the CDR3 is TGTGCCAGCAGCGAAGAACAGGGTTTTGTGAACACTGAAGCTTTCTTT.

This clonotype was counted many times. This chain links TRBV4-1 with TRBJ2-7, with 8 bases fitting TRBD2. V lost 4 bases and J lost 4; bases outside the gene matches: 9. The CDR3 contains 15 residues. CDR1 and CDR2 (germline): MGHRA, YSYEKL. The DNA of the CDR3 is TGCGCCAGCAGCCGGATTACGGGACTAGGGTACGAGCAGTACTTC. Residues: CASSRITGLGYEQYF.

This clonotype has a count of ten or more. J is TRBJ2-7 and V is TRBV6-2 or TRBV6-3, with 14 bases matching TRBD2. V was pared by 4 bases and J by 4 bases, with 9 bases of the junction left unmatched. Germline-derived CDR1 and CDR2 are MNHEY and SVGEGT. This CDR3 is built from 17 residues. In DNA form, the CDR3 reads TGTGCCAGCAGTTTCGCCCGGACTAGCGGGGGGCCATACGAGCAGTACTTC. Protein: CASSFARTSGGPYEQYF.

This clonotype showed up many times. This chain uses TRBV20-1 with TRBJ2-5, with 8 bases identical to TRBD1. Looked up from germline, CDR1 is DFQATT and CDR2 is SNEGSKA (reference sequence). With V trimmed by 6 bases and J by 2 bases, 11 bases remained unmatched. The CDR3 loop spans 15 amino acids. In DNA, the CDR3 is TGCAGTGCCAAAGGGACAGGCTACTTACAAGAGACCCAGTACTTC. Translating gives CSAKGTGYLQETQYF.

This clonotype has a count of ten or more. This sequence joins TRBV7-6 and TRBJ1-5; D gene unclear. The CDR3 is made up of 13 amino acids. Trimming removed 5 bases at V and 7 bases at J, with 12 bases between. Germline values: CDR1 SGHVS, CDR2 FNYEAQ. The CDR3 DNA reads as TGTGCCAGCAGCCCGATCCTGGGACAGCCCCAGCATTTT. Translation: CASSPILGQPQHF.

This clonotype appeared many times. V is TRBV10-3 and J is TRBJ1-5; D remains ambiguous. V lost 10 bases and J lost 3, with 16 bases in between. Germline assignment: CDR1 ENHRY and CDR2 SYGVKD. The CDR3 runs to 14 residues. CDR3 nucleotide sequence: TGTGCCACCCCGCTTGGCGCACCCAATCAGCCCCAGCATTTT. It encodes CATPLGAPNQPQHF.

This clonotype was recorded at least ten times. This rearrangement joins TRBV6-1 to TRBJ1-2; 7 positions match TRBD1. CDR1 and CDR2 (germline): MNHNS, SASEGT. The CDR3 consists of 13 residues. With 2 bases clipped from V and 8 bases from J, the junction kept 5 bases outside the gene matches. The CDR3 DNA reads TGTGCCAGCAGTGAAACAGGGGAGGGCGGCTACACCTTC. This codes for CASSETGEGGYTF.

V is TRBV11-1 and J is TRBJ2-4; 8 bases map to TRBD1. Looked up from germline, CDR1 is SGHAT and CDR2 is FQDESV (reference sequence). The CDR3 contains 19 residues. With 2 bases clipped from V and 1 base from J, the junction kept 13 bases outside the gene matches. The CDR3 is CASSLFRGRVSQAKNIQYF. CDR3 nucleotides: TGTGCCAGCAGCTTATTCAGGGGGCGGGTCTCTCAGGCCAAAAACATTCAGTACTTC.

This clonotype was counted only a few times. CDR3 sequence: CASRRDRDYSGNTIYF. The CDR3, as DNA: TGTGCCAGCAGACGGGACAGGGATTACTCTGGAAACACCATATATTTT. The genes are TRBV12-3 or TRBV12-4 and TRBJ1-3; 9 bases line up with TRBD1. The CDR3 totals 16 residues. The V segment lost 6 bases and the J segment 0 bases; nucleotides outside the gene matches: 6.

This clonotype showed up just a few times. A much larger clonotype is one base distant, so this may be a read error. The chain couples TRBV5-1 to TRBJ2-2; maybe TRBD1 (6 bases). Germline CDR1 SGHRS, CDR2 YFSETQ. CDR3 length: 14 amino acids. The CDR3 is CASRDTSNTGEPFF. CDR3 nucleotide sequence: TGCGCCAGCCGGGACACCTCGAACACCGGGGAGCCGTTTTTT.

Many counts were recorded for this clonotype. This sequence joins TRBV24-1 and TRBJ2-5; D is perhaps TRBD2 (5 bases). The V end lost 4 bases, the J end lost 5 bases, and 22 bases lay between the germline ends. The germline CDR1 and CDR2 sequences are KGHDR and SFDVKD. The CDR3 consists of 17 residues. Here the CDR3 DNA reads TGTGCCACCAGTGAACCCTTGGGGAGAAAGTCCAAGGAGACCCAGTACTTC. Translation: CATSEPLGRKSKETQYF.

At least ten counts were recorded for this clonotype. V usage is TRBV12-3 or TRBV12-4 and J usage is TRBJ2-5, with TRBD1 matching 9 bases. J was trimmed by 7 bases and V by 10 bases; bases with no gene match: 13. The CDR3 runs to 14 residues. CDR3 region: CATRVQGAFGTQYF. CDR3 in DNA: TGTGCCACCCGGGTACAGGGGGCTTTTGGGACCCAGTACTTC.

The table lists this clonotype with many counts. The V and J genes are TRBV28 and TRBJ1-1; no definite D call. The germline V gene has CDR1 MDHEN and CDR2 SYDVKM. Between the trimmed V and J ends, which lost 8 bases and 0 bases, there was a span of 19 bases. CDR3 size: 16 residues. The CDR3 DNA reads TGTGCCAGCGTGGTTCGAGGGCAGAGGTTGAACACTGAAGCTTTCTTT. Amino acids: CASVVRGQRLNTEAFF.

In its sample, this clonotype was seen a few times. This rearrangement joins TRBV6-5 to TRBJ1-2; perhaps TRBD1 as D (5 bases). The germline V gene has CDR1 MNHEY and CDR2 SVGAGI. CDR3 length: 15 residues. The V end was cut by 4 bases, the J end by 4 bases, with 16 bases between. This chain's CDR3 is CASSSFFRGSYGYTF. The CDR3 nucleotides read TGTGCCAGCAGTTCATTTTTCCGGGGGTCCTATGGCTACACCTTC.

The table lists this clonotype with many counts. The CDR3 loop reads CASSQLAGVGGELFF. The CDR3 DNA follows: TGTGCCAGCAGTCAACTAGCGGGAGTGGGAGGGGAGCTGTTTTTT. The genes are TRBV27 and TRBJ2-2, with 11 bases that match TRBD2. The V segment lost 5 bases and the J segment 8 bases; nucleotides outside the gene matches: 7. Germline CDR1 is MNHEY and CDR2 is SMNVEV (reference sequence). This CDR3 is built from 15 residues.

In regard to this clonotype: The conserved phenylalanine or tryptophan is not found at the CDR3 terminus, so this likely reflects a read error. The genes are TRBV6-5 and TRBJ1-2; D call uncertain. Per germline, CDR1 MNHEY and CDR2 SVGAGI. The CDR3 runs 14 residues. Deletions cut 2 bases from V and 9 bases from J, with 16 bases between. The DNA for the CDR3 is TGTGCCAGCAGTTACGACTCTACGGGTTCTAGCTACACCTAC. Its translation is CASSYDSTGSSYTY.

Many counts were recorded for this clonotype. The rearrangement uses TRBV30 and TRBJ2-7; 12 nucleotides match TRBD2. V dropped 4 bases and J dropped 6; count of bases not matched to a gene: 4. This CDR3 has 13 amino acids. Germline CDR1 and CDR2: GTSNPN and SVGIG (reference sequence). The DNA of the CDR3 is TGTGCCTGGACTAGCGGGGGGGCCGGCGAGCAGTACTTC. It encodes CAWTSGGAGEQYF.

CDR3 coding DNA: TGTGCCAGCAGCCAGGGAACGGCGGGGGCCACTGAAGCTTTCTTT. This translates into CASSQGTAGATEAFF. This rearrangement joins TRBV7-8 to TRBJ1-1; weak D call: TRBD1 (6 bases). Trimming cost V 5 bases and J 4 bases, with 17 bases left between them. This CDR3 contains 15 residues. Germline V gene sequence: CDR1 SGHVS, CDR2 FQNEAQ.

The rearrangement uses TRBV2 and TRBJ1-5, with D hard to call. The V gene lost 5 bases and the J gene lost 6 bases, with 14 bases spanning the gap. The CDR3 runs 14 residues. Germline loops: CDR1 SNHLY, CDR2 FYNNEI. DNA of the CDR3: TGTGCCAGCAGTTACGTCAGGAGCGGTCAGCCCCAGCATTTT. It specifies CASSYVRSGQPQHF.

This clonotype was detected ten times or more. The chain has TRBV28 and TRBJ2-4, with no clear D. From germline, CDR1 is MDHEN and CDR2 SYDVKM. The CDR3 covers 15 residues. V lost 3 bases to trimming and J lost 3 bases, with 12 bases between them. This CDR3 is CASSLAQTGKNIQYF. CDR3 DNA: TGTGCCAGCAGTTTGGCACAGACCGGCAAAAACATTCAGTACTTC.

The sample holds a few counts of this clonotype. V is TRBV4-2 and J is TRBJ1-5; the D is unclear. Between the trimmed V and J ends, which lost 4 bases and 5 bases, there was a span of 12 bases. CDR1 is LGHNA and CDR2 is YNFKEQ in the germline V gene. CDR3 size: 14 residues. CDR3 region: CASSLRQEHQPQHF. CDR3 nucleotide sequence: TGTGCCAGCAGCCTCCGACAAGAACATCAGCCCCAGCATTTT.